This T cell receptor beta chain was sequenced during a study of blood T cell repertoires in COVID-19. The wider study: Researchers got acute and convalescent COVID-19 samples from the United States, Italy and Spain. T cells, B-cell-depleted T cells, or PBMCs provided the cDNA or gDNA that served as material.

The repertoire was sequenced with immunoSEQ multiplex PCR; TCRdb's copy has only in-frame clones and lacks some. The table lists about 300,000 clones, 70% to 90% of them singletons. Individuals aged about 18 to 90 years were recruited from roughly 23 US areas. In assigning cohorts, the study relied on participant-reported clinical history. Germline lookup yields CDR1 SGHRS and CDR2 YFSETQ. The CDR3 runs to 14 residues. V was clipped by 4 bases and J by 5 bases, with 10 bases between them. The chain links TRBV5-1 to TRBJ1-6; the D gene is possibly TRBD1 (6 bases). This clonotype was obtained from a man in his thirties or forties who had recovered from COVID-19. The material sequenced was PBMCs or T cells enriched from blood (not recorded which). CDR3 bases: TGCGCCAGCAGCGGATGGACAGATAATTCACCCCTCCACTTT. It translates to CASSGWTDNSPLHF.